Below, one T cell receptor beta chain is given with its context. The antigen is undetermined. These data are taken from a study of cytomegalovirus exposure and HLA in healthy donors. Generated by immunoSEQ multiplex PCR, the TCRdb table keeps only in-frame clones and is missing some. There are 250,000 to 350,000 clones in the sample; roughly 88% occur only once, and around 0.8% lies in the top ten. V lost 3 bases, J lost 6 bases, and 20 bases lay in between. Germline loops: CDR1 SGHTA, CDR2 FQGNSA. The CDR3 loop spans 16 amino acids. Notes on the study in general: Most TCR sequences were seen very rarely across donors, but some public TCRs occurred in many. Reports indicated that the classifier achieved high specificity and sensitivity in diagnosing cytomegalovirus status. Researchers catalogued roughly 170 TCR beta chains as cytomegalovirus-associated. In vitro checks showed that a few CMV-associated chains really do target CMV antigens.

This clonotype originated in a woman aged 18-30 years in good health and CMV-seronegative. The chain carries TRBV7-2 and TRBJ1-2, with D possibly matching TRBD1 (5 bases). What was sequenced was PBMCs. CDR3 in amino acids: CASSFTWGGSKHGYTF. DNA for the CDR3: TGTGCCAGCAGCTTCACGTGGGGCGGAAGTAAGCATGGCTACACCTTC.